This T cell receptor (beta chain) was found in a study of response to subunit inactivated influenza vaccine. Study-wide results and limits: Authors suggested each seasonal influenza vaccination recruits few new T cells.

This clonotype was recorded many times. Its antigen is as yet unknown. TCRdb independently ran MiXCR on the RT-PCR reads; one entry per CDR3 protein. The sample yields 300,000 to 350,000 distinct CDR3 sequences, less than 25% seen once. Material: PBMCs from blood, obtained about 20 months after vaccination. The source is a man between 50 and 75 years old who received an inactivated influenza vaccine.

In DNA, the CDR3 is TGTGCCAGCAGCGCGCAACTAGCGGGGAATGGGAATGAGCAGTTCTTC. Amino acid sequence: CASSAQLAGNGNEQFF. The chain couples TRBV6-1 to TRBJ2-1; TRBD2 aligns across 10 bases. The CDR3 length is 16 residues. The ends lost 6 bases at V and 7 bases at J; junction bases unmatched: 12. The germline gives CDR1 MNHNS, CDR2 SASEGT.